The clone carrying this TCR beta chain was observed once. Germline CDR1 is MNHEY and CDR2 is SVGEGT. CDR3 length: 12 residues. With 4 bases removed from V and 4 bases from J, the gap between germline ends came to 6 bases. The data stem from a study of blood T cell repertoires in COVID-19. Study at large: The samples span acute and convalescent COVID-19 from the United States, Italy and Spain. PBMCs, B-cell-depleted T cells, or T cells were the source of the cDNA or gDNA that made up the material.

Authors' methods: Amplification of reference gene primers was used by the study to estimate nucleated cell counts. The protocol was immunoSEQ multiplex PCR, while the TCRdb copy is restricted to in-frame clones and leaves out a portion. V and J calls plus clone size are reproduced from that table; the DNA served to infer D and trimming. The sample shows 100,000 to 150,000 clones, about three quarters of them seen only once. This TCR came from a man between 65 and 80 years old with acute or convalescent COVID-19. The source material was peripheral blood. The genes are TRBV6-2 or TRBV6-3 and TRBJ2-3; D call uncertain. CDR3 sequence reads: CASSWSPDTQYF. The CDR3 coding sequence is TGTGCCAGCAGTTGGAGCCCAGATACGCAGTATTTT.